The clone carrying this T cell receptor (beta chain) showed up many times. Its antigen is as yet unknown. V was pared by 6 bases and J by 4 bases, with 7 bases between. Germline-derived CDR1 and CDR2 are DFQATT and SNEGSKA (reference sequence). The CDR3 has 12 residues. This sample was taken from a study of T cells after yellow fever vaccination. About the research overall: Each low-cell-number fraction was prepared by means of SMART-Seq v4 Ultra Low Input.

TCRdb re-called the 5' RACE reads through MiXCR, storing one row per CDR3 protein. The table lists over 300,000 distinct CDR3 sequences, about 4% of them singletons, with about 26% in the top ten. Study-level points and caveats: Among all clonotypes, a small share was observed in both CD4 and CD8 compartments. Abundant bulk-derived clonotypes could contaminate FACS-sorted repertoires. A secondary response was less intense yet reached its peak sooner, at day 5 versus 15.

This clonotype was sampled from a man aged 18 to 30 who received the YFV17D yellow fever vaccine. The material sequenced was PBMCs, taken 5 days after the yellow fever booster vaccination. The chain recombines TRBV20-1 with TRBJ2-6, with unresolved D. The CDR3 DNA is TGCAGTGCGAGGCCCGGGGCCAACGTCCTGACTTTC. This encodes CSARPGANVLTF.